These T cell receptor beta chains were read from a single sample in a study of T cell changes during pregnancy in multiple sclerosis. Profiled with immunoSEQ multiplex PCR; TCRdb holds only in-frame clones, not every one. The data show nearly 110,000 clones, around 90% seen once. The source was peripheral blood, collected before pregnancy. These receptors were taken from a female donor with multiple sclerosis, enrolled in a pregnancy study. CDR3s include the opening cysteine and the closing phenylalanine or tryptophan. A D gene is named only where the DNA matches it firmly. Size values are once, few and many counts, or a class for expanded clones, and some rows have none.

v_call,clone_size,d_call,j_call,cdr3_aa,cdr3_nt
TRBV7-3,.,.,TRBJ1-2,CASSLPGNYGYTF,TGTGCCAGCAGCTTACCAGGGAACTATGGCTACACCTTC
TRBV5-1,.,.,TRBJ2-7,CASSGAGPVVEQYF,TGCGCCAGCAGTGGGGCCGGGCCGGTGGTCGAGCAGTACTTC
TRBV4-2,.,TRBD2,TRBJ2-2,CASSPISGITGELFF,TGTGCCAGCAGCCCGATTAGCGGGATCACCGGGGAGCTGTTTTTT
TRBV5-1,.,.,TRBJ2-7,CASSLERRGEQYF,TGCGCCAGCAGCTTGGAGAGGAGGGGCGAGCAGTACTTC
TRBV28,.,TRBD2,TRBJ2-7,CASSVASGGSYEQYF,TGTGCCAGCAGCGTCGCTAGCGGGGGGTCCTACGAGCAGTACTTC
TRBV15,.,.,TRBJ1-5,CATSPLNQPQHF,TGTGCCACCAGCCCCCTGAATCAGCCCCAGCATTTT
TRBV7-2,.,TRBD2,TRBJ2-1,CASSLYSGKNNEQFF,TGTGCCAGCAGCTTATATAGCGGGAAAAACAATGAGCAGTTCTTC
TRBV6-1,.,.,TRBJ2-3,CASSEEGIGSGTDTQYF,TGTGCCAGCAGTGAAGAAGGGATTGGGAGTGGCACAGATACGCAGTATTTT
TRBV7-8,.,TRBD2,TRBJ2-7,CASSQREGLDEQYF,TGTGCCAGCAGTCAGCGGGAGGGCCTGGACGAGCAGTACTTC
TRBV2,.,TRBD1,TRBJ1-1,CASRGQGMGHPEAFF,TGTGCCAGCAGGGGACAGGGGATGGGACACCCTGAAGCTTTCTTT
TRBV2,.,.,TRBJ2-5,CASSVSGIDETQYF,TGTGCCAGCAGTGTATCGGGGATAGACGAGACCCAGTACTTC
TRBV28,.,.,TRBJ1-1,CASSRIPGVGGTEAFF,TGTGCCAGCAGTCGAATACCGGGGGTGGGGGGGACTGAAGCTTTCTTT
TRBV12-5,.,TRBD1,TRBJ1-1,CASGYPDRVGDTEAFF,TGTGCTAGTGGTTACCCGGACAGGGTTGGGGACACTGAAGCTTTCTTT
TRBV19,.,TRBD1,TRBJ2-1,CASAELKGALHNEQFF,TGTGCCAGTGCTGAACTAAAGGGGGCTCTCCACAATGAGCAGTTCTTC
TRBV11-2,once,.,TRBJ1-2,CASSRQSGNYGYTF,TGTGCCAGCAGCCGACAGAGTGGAAACTATGGCTACACCTTC
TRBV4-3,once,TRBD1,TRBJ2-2,CASSLDRVDGELFF,TGCGCCAGCAGCCTTGACAGGGTCGACGGGGAGCTGTTTTTT
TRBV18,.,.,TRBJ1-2,CASSDQGHLNYGYTF,TGTGCCAGCTCCGATCAGGGCCATCTTAACTATGGCTACACCTTC
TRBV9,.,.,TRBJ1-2,CASSAGSYNYGYTF,TGTGCCAGCAGCGCCGGGTCCTACAACTATGGCTACACCTTC
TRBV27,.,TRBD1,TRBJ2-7,CASRDRGIAYEQYF,TGTGCCAGCAGGGACAGGGGAATCGCCTACGAGCAGTACTTC
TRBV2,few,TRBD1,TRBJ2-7,CASSGQGTYEQYF,TGTGCCAGCAGTGGACAGGGAACCTACGAGCAGTACTTC
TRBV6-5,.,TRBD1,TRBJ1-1,CASSEGQENTEAFF,TGTGCCAGCAGTGAAGGACAGGAAAACACTGAAGCTTTCTTT
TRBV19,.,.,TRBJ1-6,CASSIVVYNSPLHF,TGTGCCAGTAGTATAGTCGTCTATAATTCACCCCTCCACTTT
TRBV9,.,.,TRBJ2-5,CASSVALRETQYF,TGTGCCAGCAGCGTAGCTCTGAGGGAGACCCAGTACTTC